This is a list of T cell receptor beta chains from one sample in a study of shared clonotypes between healthy human individuals. Generated by immunoSEQ multiplex PCR, the TCRdb table keeps only in-frame clones and is missing some. This sample has over a million clones, with more than 75% found just once. The sequencing sample was made of memory CD4+ T cells from PBMCs. Every receptor here comes from a man between 18 and 29 years old in good health. Some clones in this sample may be carry-over from other donors' samples. The CDR3 runs from the conserved cysteine through the conserved F or W. The D gene is left open where the match is weak. Where a row states a size, it is once, few, many or the class of an expanded clone; other rows omit it.

abundance: -
j_gene: TRBJ1-4
v_gene: TRBV28
d_gene: TRBD1
CDR3aa: CASSTHRGDEKLFF
CDR3nt: TGTGCCAGCAGCACGCACAGGGGGGACGAAAAACTGTTTTTT

abundance: -
j_gene: TRBJ2-2
v_gene: TRBV5-4
d_gene: -
CDR3aa: CASSSTIGELFF
CDR3nt: TGTGCCAGCAGCTCTACCATTGGGGAGCTGTTTTTT

abundance: -
j_gene: TRBJ2-3
v_gene: TRBV18
d_gene: TRBD2
CDR3aa: CASSPITLSGRRAYTDTQYF
CDR3nt: TGTGCCAGCTCACCAATTACCCTTAGCGGGAGACGGGCCTATACAGATACGCAGTATTTT

abundance: few
j_gene: TRBJ1-2
v_gene: TRBV6-6
d_gene: -
CDR3aa: CASSYSNIWQNYGYTF
CDR3nt: TGTGCCAGCAGTTACTCGAATATCTGGCAGAACTATGGCTACACCTTC

abundance: -
j_gene: TRBJ2-3
v_gene: TRBV6-1
d_gene: -
CDR3aa: CASSEATQRTDTQYF
CDR3nt: TGTGCCAGCAGTGAAGCTACCCAGAGGACAGATACGCAGTATTTT

abundance: -
j_gene: TRBJ2-7
v_gene: TRBV28
d_gene: TRBD1
CDR3aa: CASSSPGQDSYEQYF
CDR3nt: TGTGCCAGCAGTTCACCCGGACAGGACTCCTACGAGCAGTACTTC

abundance: -
j_gene: TRBJ2-3
v_gene: TRBV6-5
d_gene: -
CDR3aa: CASSQKRRDTQYF
CDR3nt: TGTGCCAGCAGCCAGAAGCGGCGGGATACGCAGTATTTT

abundance: -
j_gene: TRBJ1-2
v_gene: TRBV11-2
d_gene: -
CDR3aa: CASSQQGPRGYTF
CDR3nt: TGTGCCAGCAGCCAACAGGGTCCTAGGGGCTACACCTTC

abundance: -
j_gene: TRBJ2-2
v_gene: TRBV7-9
d_gene: TRBD2
CDR3aa: CASSPPTSGRRFAGELFF
CDR3nt: TGTGCCAGCAGCCCCCCCACTAGCGGGAGACGGTTCGCCGGGGAGCTGTTTTTT

abundance: many
j_gene: TRBJ2-2
v_gene: TRBV5-4
d_gene: TRBD1
CDR3aa: CASSSGQGASNTGELFF
CDR3nt: TGTGCCAGCAGCTCGGGACAGGGGGCCTCGAACACCGGGGAGCTGTTTTTT

abundance: -
j_gene: TRBJ1-4
v_gene: TRBV27
d_gene: -
CDR3aa: CASRRTATNEKLFF
CDR3nt: TGTGCCAGCAGACGGACAGCAACTAATGAAAAACTGTTTTTT

abundance: -
j_gene: TRBJ2-5
v_gene: TRBV30
d_gene: -
CDR3aa: CAWSAPWRGQETQYF
CDR3nt: TGTGCCTGGAGTGCTCCCTGGCGGGGCCAAGAGACCCAGTACTTC

abundance: -
j_gene: TRBJ2-1
v_gene: TRBV5-1
d_gene: -
CDR3aa: CASSPAGYNEQFF
CDR3nt: TGCGCCAGCAGCCCGGCGGGGTACAATGAGCAGTTCTTC

abundance: -
j_gene: TRBJ2-5
v_gene: TRBV18
d_gene: TRBD2
CDR3aa: CASSPSGRGETQYF
CDR3nt: TGTGCCAGCTCACCTAGCGGGAGAGGAGAGACCCAGTACTTC

abundance: -
j_gene: TRBJ2-1
v_gene: TRBV7-9
d_gene: TRBD2
CDR3aa: CASSPKSGSANEQFF
CDR3nt: TGTGCCAGCAGTCCCAAAAGCGGGAGTGCAAATGAGCAGTTCTTC

abundance: -
j_gene: TRBJ1-4
v_gene: TRBV15
d_gene: -
CDR3aa: CATSASYNEKLFF
CDR3nt: TGTGCCACCAGTGCCTCTTATAATGAAAAACTGTTTTTT

abundance: -
j_gene: TRBJ2-3
v_gene: TRBV29-1
d_gene: TRBD1
CDR3aa: CSFRDRDFFLADTQYF
CDR3nt: TGCAGCTTCCGGGACAGGGACTTCTTTTTAGCAGATACGCAGTATTTT

abundance: -
j_gene: TRBJ1-1
v_gene: TRBV2
d_gene: -
CDR3aa: CAGTGEANTEAFF
CDR3nt: TGTGCCGGAACGGGCGAGGCGAACACTGAAGCTTTCTTT

abundance: few
j_gene: TRBJ2-3
v_gene: TRBV29-1
d_gene: -
CDR3aa: CSVVYYPDTDTQYF
CDR3nt: TGCAGCGTTGTCTACTACCCAGACACAGATACGCAGTATTTT

abundance: -
j_gene: TRBJ1-3
v_gene: TRBV18
d_gene: -
CDR3aa: CASSTGTSSGNTIYF
CDR3nt: TGTGCCAGCTCAACGGGGACCTCCTCTGGAAACACCATATATTTT

abundance: -
j_gene: TRBJ2-2
v_gene: TRBV6-5
d_gene: -
CDR3aa: CASSPLVANTGELFF
CDR3nt: TGTGCCAGCAGCCCCTTAGTAGCGAACACCGGGGAGCTGTTTTTT

abundance: -
j_gene: TRBJ2-7
v_gene: TRBV28
d_gene: -
CDR3aa: CASSLPGSASSYEQYF
CDR3nt: TGTGCCAGCAGTCTTCCCGGGAGCGCGAGCTCCTACGAGCAGTACTTC

abundance: once
j_gene: TRBJ2-1
v_gene: TRBV4-1
d_gene: -
CDR3aa: CASSQVALPRSSYNEQFF
CDR3nt: TGCGCCAGCAGCCAAGTCGCTCTCCCTAGGAGCTCCTACAATGAGCAGTTCTTC

abundance: -
j_gene: TRBJ2-4
v_gene: TRBV15
d_gene: TRBD1
CDR3aa: CATSRGTIQGEVAKNIQYF
CDR3nt: TGTGCCACCAGCAGGGGAACTATACAGGGGGAGGTGGCCAAAAACATTCAGTACTTC

abundance: -
j_gene: TRBJ2-5
v_gene: TRBV14
d_gene: -
CDR3aa: CASSQVRGQTQYF
CDR3nt: TGTGCCAGCAGCCAAGTAAGGGGCCAGACCCAGTACTTC

abundance: -
j_gene: TRBJ2-1
v_gene: TRBV2
d_gene: -
CDR3aa: CASRELEFF
CDR3nt: TGTGCCAGCCGTGAACTGGAGTTCTTC

abundance: -
j_gene: TRBJ1-2
v_gene: TRBV7-2
d_gene: TRBD1
CDR3aa: CASSPSGQGDYGYTF
CDR3nt: TGTGCCAGCAGCCCCTCCGGACAGGGGGACTATGGCTACACCTTC

abundance: -
j_gene: TRBJ2-7
v_gene: TRBV30
d_gene: -
CDR3aa: CAWNEGPLYEQYF
CDR3nt: TGTGCCTGGAATGAAGGGCCCCTTTACGAGCAGTACTTC

abundance: -
j_gene: TRBJ2-5
v_gene: TRBV6-5
d_gene: -
CDR3aa: CASSYWGGGRDETQYF
CDR3nt: TGTGCCAGCAGTTACTGGGGAGGGGGGCGCGACGAGACCCAGTACTTC

abundance: -
j_gene: TRBJ2-2
v_gene: TRBV28
d_gene: TRBD2
CDR3aa: CASRLAGANTGELFF
CDR3nt: TGTGCCAGCAGACTAGCGGGCGCGAACACCGGGGAGCTGTTTTTT

abundance: few
j_gene: TRBJ1-2
v_gene: TRBV20-1
d_gene: TRBD1
CDR3aa: CSAIDREGYTF
CDR3nt: TGCAGTGCGATTGACAGGGAAGGCTACACCTTC

abundance: -
j_gene: TRBJ1-5
v_gene: TRBV5-8
d_gene: -
CDR3aa: CASSLGQRASNQPQHF
CDR3nt: TGTGCCAGCAGCTTGGGACAGCGTGCCAGCAATCAGCCCCAGCATTTT

abundance: few
j_gene: TRBJ2-7
v_gene: TRBV27
d_gene: -
CDR3aa: CASSSFYEQYF
CDR3nt: TGTGCCAGCAGTTCCTTCTACGAGCAGTACTTC

abundance: once
j_gene: TRBJ2-3
v_gene: TRBV9
d_gene: -
CDR3aa: CASSVSGSHTDTQYF
CDR3nt: TGTGCCAGCAGCGTCTCAGGCAGCCACACAGATACGCAGTATTTT

abundance: once
j_gene: TRBJ2-3
v_gene: TRBV9
d_gene: TRBD1
CDR3aa: CASSEGDSATDTQYF
CDR3nt: TGTGCCAGCAGCGAGGGGGACAGTGCCACAGATACGCAGTATTTT

abundance: -
j_gene: TRBJ2-1
v_gene: TRBV6-8
d_gene: TRBD2
CDR3aa: CASPGLAGGGPYNEQFF
CDR3nt: TGTGCCAGCCCGGGACTAGCGGGAGGGGGGCCCTACAATGAGCAGTTCTTC

abundance: -
j_gene: TRBJ2-5
v_gene: TRBV7-9
d_gene: -
CDR3aa: CASSLGTLRRETQYF
CDR3nt: TGTGCCAGCAGCTTAGGGACTCTTAGGCGAGAGACCCAGTACTTC

abundance: -
j_gene: TRBJ1-2
v_gene: TRBV15
d_gene: -
CDR3aa: CATSRVLSQTQGYGYTF
CDR3nt: TGTGCCACCAGCAGAGTTTTGTCACAGACTCAGGGTTATGGCTACACCTTC

abundance: -
j_gene: TRBJ1-6
v_gene: TRBV5-1
d_gene: -
CDR3aa: CASSLTDNSPLHF
CDR3nt: TGCGCCAGCAGCTTGACAGATAATTCACCCCTCCACTTT

abundance: once
j_gene: TRBJ1-5
v_gene: TRBV7-2
d_gene: -
CDR3aa: CASTVPGTPNQPQHF
CDR3nt: TGTGCCAGCACCGTACCAGGGACACCCAATCAGCCCCAGCATTTT

abundance: -
j_gene: TRBJ2-1
v_gene: TRBV5-1
d_gene: TRBD1
CDR3aa: CASSLTGTGYNEQFF
CDR3nt: TGCGCCAGCAGCTTGACCGGGACAGGGTACAATGAGCAGTTCTTC

abundance: -
j_gene: TRBJ1-5
v_gene: TRBV7-9
d_gene: -
CDR3aa: CASSYDDSNQPQHF
CDR3nt: TGTGCCAGCAGCTATGACGATAGCAATCAGCCCCAGCATTTT

abundance: -
j_gene: TRBJ1-1
v_gene: TRBV5-1
d_gene: -
CDR3aa: CASSLRVWGMNTEAFF
CDR3nt: TGCGCCAGCAGCTTACGTGTTTGGGGGATGAACACTGAAGCTTTCTTT

abundance: -
j_gene: TRBJ1-2
v_gene: TRBV19
d_gene: TRBD1
CDR3aa: CASSISGTGNYGYTF
CDR3nt: TGTGCCAGTAGTATCTCCGGGACAGGAAACTATGGCTACACCTTC